One sample yielded the 22 T cell receptor beta chains listed below, sequenced in a study of blood T cells in healthy people across ages. Using a J-beta primer mix together with a sample-barcoded 5' primer, a second PCR was run for roughly 6 to 11 cycles. TCRdb used MiXCR to reprocess the 5' RACE reads, holding one entry per CDR3 protein. The sample contains approximately 800,000 distinct CDR3 sequences, roughly three fifths of which appear only once. Sequences were obtained from blood. The receptors shown here come from a man in his forties or fifties in good health.

The chain uses TRBV20-1 and TRBJ2-1, with no clear D. The CDR3 covers 15 residues. Germline-derived CDR1 and CDR2 are DFQATT and SNEGSKA (reference sequence). V was trimmed by 3 bases and J by 7 bases, leaving 19 bases between them. The DNA of the CDR3 is TGCAGTGCTAGTACAGCCCGGAGCTTTTTGAATGAGCAGTTCTTC. Amino acid sequence: CSASTARSFLNEQFF.

Of note for this clonotype: No DNA is shown, since the ends of the CDR3 on it are uncertain; the CDR3 is the one TCRdb lists. V usage is TRBV28 and J usage is TRBJ2-5. CDR1 and CDR2 from the germline V gene are MDHEN and SYDVKM. The CDR3 spans 14 amino acids, including both terminal residues. The chain's CDR3 is CASSLGYFGETQYF.

The V call is TRBV7-9, the J call TRBJ2-5, with TRBD2 as a possible D gene (5 bases). The DNA end is more similar to TRBJ2-7, so the J call may be wrong. The CDR3 has 14 residues. CDR1 and CDR2 from the germline V gene are SEHNR and FQNEAQ (reference sequence). This CDR3 is CASSLGAPGFEQYF. The DNA for the CDR3 is TGTGCCAGCAGCTTAGGGGCTCCGGGATTCGAGCAGTACTTC.

This clonotype was detected a few times. The rearrangement joins TRBV6-5 to TRBJ2-6; maybe TRBD1 (6 bases). CDR3 length equals 19 residues. Trimming pared 0 bases from V and 4 bases from J, leaving 19 bases between. Germline CDR1 is MNHEY and CDR2 is SVGAGI. The CDR3, as DNA: TGTGCCAGCAGTTACTCGATAGGAGTACAGGGAGCAGGGGCCAACGTCCTGACTTTC. As protein: CASSYSIGVQGAGANVLTF.

The genes are TRBV24-1 and TRBJ1-5, with D unresolved. The CDR3 is 17 amino acids. Trimming removed 8 bases at V and 0 bases at J, with 19 bases between. Looked up from germline, CDR1 is KGHDR and CDR2 is SFDVKD. The CDR3 sequence is CATNLRSSGDSNQPQHF. CDR3 coding DNA: TGTGCCACCAACTTGAGGTCCTCAGGTGATAGCAATCAGCCCCAGCATTTT.

This clonotype was seen more than once but under ten times. The rearrangement uses TRBV7-2 and TRBJ2-7; tentative D call: TRBD1 (5 bases). V was clipped by 2 bases and J by 3 bases, with 14 bases between them. The CDR3 has 15 residues. Germline loops: CDR1 SGHTA, CDR2 FQGNSA. CDR3 sequence (DNA): TGTGCCAGCAGCTTATTTGGGGCAAGAAACTACGAGCAGTACTTC. As protein: CASSLFGARNYEQYF.

A word on this clonotype: The junction does not match germline at one end; this may be a read error. The chain couples TRBV14 to TRBJ1-2; D gene unclear. From germline, CDR1 is SGHDN and CDR2 FVKESK. CDR3 size: 13 residues. CDR3 residues: CAGSRLDFEGYTF. CDR3 coding DNA: TGTGCCGGCAGCCGTCTAGACTTCGAAGGCTACACCTTC.

The rearrangement uses TRBV7-2 and TRBJ2-7, with no clear D. CDR1 is SGHTA, CDR2 FQGNSA, per germline. The CDR3 is 12 residues long. V lost 1 base and J 6 bases, leaving 7 bases between the germline ends. The chain's CDR3 is CASSLGFCEQYF. The CDR3 bases are TGTGCCAGCAGCTTAGGATTCTGCGAGCAGTACTTC.

CDR3 protein: CASSPSAGTYEQYF. In DNA, the CDR3 is TGTGCCAGCAGTCCATCGGCAGGAACCTACGAGCAGTACTTC. The chain carries TRBV27 and TRBJ2-4; D unclear. The DNA end is more similar to TRBJ2-7, so the J call may be wrong. Germline CDR1 and CDR2: MNHEY and SMNVEV (reference sequence). CDR3 length: 14 amino acids.

To note about this clonotype: The junction shows a germline mismatch at one end, possibly a read error. The rearrangement uses TRBV5-5 and TRBJ1-2; 9 bases align to TRBD1. CDR1 SGHKS and CDR2 YYEKEE come from the germline V gene (reference sequence). The CDR3 totals 16 residues. As DNA, the CDR3 is TGTGCCAGCAGCCGGAGTGGGACAGGGCCCCCTTATGACTACACCTTC. It is translated as CASSRSGTGPPYDYTF.

The chain carries TRBV7-2 and TRBJ2-7; the D call may be TRBD1 or TRBD2 (5 bases each). CDR1 is SGHTA and CDR2 is FQGNSA in the germline V gene. This CDR3 has 12 amino acids. The V end lost 11 bases, the J end lost 7 bases, and 18 bases lay between the germline ends. This CDR3 is CASGPAMNEQYF. The DNA for the CDR3 is TGTGCCTCGGGACCCGCAATGAATGAGCAGTACTTC.

The chain joins TRBV3-1 to TRBJ2-3; TRBD2 aligns across 10 bases. With V trimmed by 4 bases and J by 6 bases, 10 bases remained unmatched. CDR3 length: 16 amino acids. Germline lookup yields CDR1 LGHDT and CDR2 YNNKEL (reference sequence). This CDR3 is CASSPGTSATSDTQYF. The CDR3 nucleotides read TGTGCCAGCAGCCCAGGGACTAGCGCTACGTCGGATACGCAGTATTTT.

The V call is TRBV6-1, the J call TRBJ2-1; 10 bases line up with TRBD1. Looked up from germline, CDR1 is MNHNS and CDR2 is SASEGT. J gave up 6 bases and V 4 bases, and 6 bases lay outside the gene matches. This CDR3 has 15 residues. This CDR3 reads CASSAPGTGVNEQFF. In nucleotides, the CDR3 is TGTGCCAGCAGTGCCCCCGGGACAGGGGTCAATGAGCAGTTCTTC.

The gene calls are TRBV10-3 and TRBJ2-1; possibly TRBD1 for D (6 bases). Trimming cost V 5 bases and J 9 bases, with 20 bases left between them. CDR3 length: 15 residues. Germline V gene data show CDR1 as ENHRY and CDR2 as SYGVKD. The CDR3 sequence: CAISKTGTGKVEQFF. The CDR3 DNA sequence: TGTGCCATCAGTAAAACAGGGACGGGTAAGGTTGAGCAGTTCTTC.

The chain combines TRBV7-8 with TRBJ2-1; possibly TRBD2 for D (6 bases). V was clipped by 5 bases and J by 7 bases, with 15 bases between them. CDR3 length equals 14 residues. The germline gives CDR1 SGHVS, CDR2 FQNEAQ. The CDR3, as DNA: TGTGCCAGCAGCGCCCCCGGGACTGGGAATGAGCAGTTCTTC. Translated: CASSAPGTGNEQFF. Using reference TRBV7-8 and TRBJ2-1 for the parts outside the CDR3, the full variable domain is GAGVSQSPRYKVAKRGQDVALRCDPISGHVSLFWYQQALGQGPEFLTYFQNEAQLDKSGLPSDRFFAERPEGSVSTLKIQRTQQEDSAVYLCASSAPGTGNEQFFGPGTRLTVL.

The chain has TRBV7-9 and TRBJ2-7; a weak D match, TRBD1 (6 bases). This CDR3 is 14 amino acids long. V was trimmed by 5 bases and J by 5 bases, leaving 16 bases between them. The germline V gene encodes CDR1 SEHNR and CDR2 FQNEAQ (reference sequence). CDR3 sequence reads: CASSRLDRRDEQYF. The CDR3 DNA is TGTGCCAGCAGCCGACTGGACAGAAGGGACGAGCAGTACTTC.

V gene TRBV28 combines with J gene TRBJ2-7, with unresolved D. This CDR3 is built from 15 residues. Trimming left V 4 bases short and J 0 bases short, with 13 bases between. Germline V lookup: CDR1 MDHEN, CDR2 SYDVKM. CDR3 DNA sequence: TGTGCCAGCAGTTCCCCAGCTTCGGGCTCCTACGAGCAGTACTTC. Protein: CASSSPASGSYEQYF.

The rearrangement links TRBV20-1 to TRBJ2-7; 9 bases line up with TRBD2. V was pared by 3 bases and J by 5 bases, with 14 bases of the junction left unmatched. CDR1 and CDR2 (germline): DFQATT, SNEGSKA (reference sequence). The CDR3 covers 16 residues. CDR3 sequence reads: CSASLPRGGRVHEQYF. The CDR3 nucleotides are TGCAGTGCTAGCCTACCGAGGGGCGGGAGGGTCCACGAGCAGTACTTC.

The rearrangement joins TRBV7-2 to TRBJ2-1; 10 bases agree with TRBD2. The V gene end was trimmed by 5 bases and the J gene end by 7 bases; junction bases not matched to a gene: 8. CDR3 length equals 15 residues. The germline gives CDR1 SGHTA, CDR2 FQGNSA. The CDR3 nucleotides read TGTGCCAGCAGCCGCACTAGCGGGACTACGAATGAGCAGTTCTTC. It encodes CASSRTSGTTNEQFF.

The chain carries TRBV12-3 or TRBV12-4 and TRBJ2-1; the D gene is possibly TRBD2 (7 bases). V was clipped by 6 bases and J by 8 bases, with 20 bases between them. This CDR3 has 15 residues. For the CDR3, the DNA is TGTGCCAGCAGCTTTCTTAGGGGGGGCAAAGATGAGCAGTTCTTC. This codes for CASSFLRGGKDEQFF.

This clonotype was seen more than once but under ten times. The CDR3 DNA is TGCGCCAGCAGCTTGGTGACAGCCTCTGGGGCCAACGTCCTGACTTTC. Amino acid sequence: CASSLVTASGANVLTF. The chain has TRBV5-1 and TRBJ2-6; D is possibly TRBD1 (5 bases). Germline V gives CDR1 SGHRS, CDR2 YFSETQ. This CDR3 is 16 amino acids long. The ends were cut back, 0 bases at V and 0 bases at J, with 7 bases in the middle.

This clonotype was counted a few times. The chain recombines TRBV5-1 with TRBJ1-6; the match to TRBD1 covers 8 bases. The CDR3 sequence is 15 residues long. Germline CDR1 SGHRS, CDR2 YFSETQ. The trim removed 0 bases at V and 6 bases at J, leaving 2 bases unmatched. The CDR3 region has the DNA TGCGCCAGCAGCTTGGGACAGGGGAGTAATTCACCCCTCCACTTT. Protein sequence: CASSLGQGSNSPLHF.